This is a list of T cell receptor beta chains from one sample in a study of beta chain features in type 1 diabetes. Profiling relied on immunoSEQ multiplex PCR, and the TCRdb table lists in-frame clones only, not all of them. The table records some 220,000 clones, approximately 11% of them present only once. What was sequenced was central memory CD4+ T cells from blood. These TCRs come from a man between 18 and 29 years old in good health. Both conserved end residues are part of each CDR3. A D gene is named only where the DNA matches it firmly. Rows may omit the clone size; those that give it use once, few, many or a size class.

>TRBJ2-1|few|TRBD2|TRBV6-1
TGTGCCAGCAGTGAATGGGACTATTACAATGAGCAGTTCTTC
CASSEWDYYNEQFF
>TRBJ2-4|few|TRBD2|TRBV6-5
TGTGCCAGCAGTTCCGGGGGGATAGCCAAAAACATTCAGTACTTC
CASSSGGIAKNIQYF
>TRBJ1-4|.|.|TRBV6-5
TGTGCCAGCAGAAGGACAGCAACTAATGAAAAACTGTTTTTT
CASRRTATNEKLFF
>TRBJ2-7|.|.|TRBV4-1
TGCGCCAGCAGCCGATGGCCGGTGAGAGAAGGACTTGGCGAGCAGTACTTC
CASSRWPVREGLGEQYF
>TRBJ1-5|.|.|TRBV6-6
TGTGCCAGTCTTAGTAGCAATCAGCCCCAGCATTTT
CASLSSNQPQHF
>TRBJ1-4|few|.|TRBV27
TGTGCCAGCAGTTCCCGGGACGTGCGTAATGAAAAACTGTTTTTT
CASSSRDVRNEKLFF
>TRBJ2-5|.|TRBD1|TRBV5-4
TGTGCCAGCAGCCGTGACAGGGTAAAAGAGACCCAGTACTTC
CASSRDRVKETQYF
>TRBJ2-4|few|.|TRBV29-1
TGCAGCGTTGGGGGAGCGGCGGGGAAAAACATTCAGTACTTC
CSVGGAAGKNIQYF
>TRBJ2-1|many|.|TRBV2
TGTGCCAGCAGTGAAGCTGCCAGAAACTACAATGAGCAGTTCTTC
CASSEAARNYNEQFF
>TRBJ2-3|many|.|TRBV4-1
TGCGCCAGCAGCCAAGCGGTTGGGACCAGCACAGATACGCAGTATTTT
CASSQAVGTSTDTQYF
>TRBJ2-7|.|TRBD2|TRBV10-3
TGTGCCATCAGTGATTCTGGTCTTCCGGGAGGGAATTACGAGCAGTACTTC
CAISDSGLPGGNYEQYF
>TRBJ2-1|few|.|TRBV2
TGTGCCAGCAGTTCTCTCAGGAACAATGAGCAGTTCTTC
CASSSLRNNEQFF
>TRBJ2-7|.|.|TRBV9
TGTGCCAGCAGCGTAAGCGTCACCTCCTACGAGCAGTACTTC
CASSVSVTSYEQYF
>TRBJ2-3|.|.|TRBV7-9
TGTGCCAGCAGCCCCGACACCTGGCCCCAGTATTTT
CASSPDTWPQYF
>TRBJ2-7|few|TRBD2|TRBV7-9
TGTGCCAGCAGCTTAGCAGCGGGAGTCTCCGAGCAGTACTTC
CASSLAAGVSEQYF
>TRBJ2-7|few|.|TRBV2
TGTGCCAGCAGGAAAATTGCCGACGAGCAGTACTTC
CASRKIADEQYF
>TRBJ2-7|.|TRBD2|TRBV27
TGTGCCAGCAGTATTCCGAGCGGGAGGAGTCACGAGCAGTACTTC
CASSIPSGRSHEQYF
>TRBJ2-3|few|.|TRBV7-2
TGTGCCAGCAGCTTAGCCGGCCACACAGATACGCAGTATTTT
CASSLAGHTDTQYF
>TRBJ1-2|few|.|TRBV6-5
TGTGCCAGCAGTTACCAGGGCGGGAAATATGGCTACACCTTC
CASSYQGGKYGYTF
>TRBJ2-3|.|TRBD2|TRBV11-2
TGTGCCAGCAGCGACTGGACTAGCGGGGAGGATACGCAGTATTTT
CASSDWTSGEDTQYF
>TRBJ2-4|.|TRBD2|TRBV30
TGTGCCGGGAGTGTACGACGGGAGGGCGGAAACATTCAGTACTTC
CAGSVRREGGNIQYF
>TRBJ2-2|many|.|TRBV9
TGTGCCAGCAGCGTAACAGTCACCGGGGAGCTGTTTTTT
CASSVTVTGELFF
>TRBJ1-1|few|.|TRBV5-4
TGTGCCAGCAGCTTGGATATGAACACTGAAGCTTTCTTT
CASSLDMNTEAFF
>TRBJ1-3|.|.|TRBV4-2
TGTGCCAGCAGCCAACCGACAGCTGGAAACACCATATATTTT
CASSQPTAGNTIYF
>TRBJ2-7|.|.|TRBV25-1
TGTGCCAGCAGTGATGGTAGCAGAACGAAATACGAGCAGTACTTC
CASSDGSRTKYEQYF
>TRBJ2-5|few|TRBD1|TRBV7-8
TGTGCCAGCACGAGACAGGGAAAAGAGACCCAGTACTTC
CASTRQGKETQYF
>TRBJ2-5|few|.|TRBV6-5
TGTGCCAGCAGTTACTCCACGCAGACCCAGTACTTC
CASSYSTQTQYF
>TRBJ2-4|few|TRBD2|TRBV28
TGTGCCAGCACCAAAGCGGGGGGCTTATCCAAAAACATTCAGTACTTC
CASTKAGGLSKNIQYF
>TRBJ2-1|.|.|TRBV7-2
TGTGCCAGCAGCCCTTGGACCACCAGTAATGAGCAGTTCTTC
CASSPWTTSNEQFF
>TRBJ2-2|few|.|TRBV5-1
TGCGCCAGCAGCTTACGGACAGACACCGGGGAGCTGTTTTTT
CASSLRTDTGELFF
>TRBJ2-3|few|.|TRBV7-2
TGTGCCAGCAGCTTAGGGGGCCGTAGCACAGATACGCAGTATTTT
CASSLGGRSTDTQYF
>TRBJ2-5|few|.|TRBV5-8
TGTGCCAGCAGCCTCGTGTTTGGCAGCACAAACCAAGAGACCCAGTACTTC
CASSLVFGSTNQETQYF
>TRBJ2-1|.|.|TRBV6-1
TGTGCCAGCAGTGGAGCGGGCCGAGGGGGGTACAATGAGCAGTTCTTC
CASSGAGRGGYNEQFF
>TRBJ2-7|few|TRBD2|TRBV28
TGTGCCAGCAGGTGGCCCCTGGTTAGAGCGGGAGAGATCTACGAGCAGTACTTC
CASRWPLVRAGEIYEQYF
>TRBJ1-1|.|.|TRBV6-1
TGTGCCAGCAGCGAGGACGTTCGGGCTTTCTTT
CASSEDVRAFF
>TRBJ1-5|.|.|TRBV28
TGTGCTATCAGCGGGATGGGGAATCAGCCCCAGCATTTT
CAISGMGNQPQHF